These T cell receptor beta chains were read from a single sample in a study of post-analysis software for immune sequencing data. Each CDR3 protein gets one entry after TCRdb re-called the PCR reads with MiXCR. This table holds about 540,000 distinct CDR3 sequences, 34% found once. The sample was blood. Source of these receptors: a girl aged 2-17 years with multiple sclerosis. The CDR3 runs from the conserved cysteine through the conserved F or W. D genes are given only for firm matches. Clone sizes are given selectively: once, few, many, or a class where the clone is expanded.

clone_size: NA
j_call: TRBJ1-6
v_call: TRBV6-1
d_call: NA
cdr3_aa: CASSEARGANSPLHF
cdr3_nt: TGTGCCAGCAGTGAAGCTAGGGGGGCGAATTCACCCCTCCACTTT

clone_size: few
j_call: TRBJ2-1
v_call: TRBV12-3/TRBV12-4
d_call: NA
cdr3_aa: CASSRPWAGERVNEQFF
cdr3_nt: TGTGCCAGTTCGCGGCCATGGGCCGGGGAGCGTGTAAATGAGCAGTTCTTC

clone_size: few
j_call: TRBJ2-7
v_call: TRBV6-1
d_call: NA
cdr3_aa: CASSGPNRVGEQYF
cdr3_nt: TGTGCCAGCAGTGGACCCAACAGGGTCGGCGAGCAGTACTTC

clone_size: few
j_call: TRBJ1-2
v_call: TRBV10-3
d_call: NA
cdr3_aa: CAISEEDGNYGYTF
cdr3_nt: TGTGCCATCAGTGAGGAAGACGGAAACTATGGCTACACCTTC

clone_size: NA
j_call: TRBJ1-1
v_call: TRBV6-5
d_call: NA
cdr3_aa: CASTPRGSEAFF
cdr3_nt: TGTGCCAGCACCCCCCGGGGTAGTGAAGCTTTCTTT

clone_size: few
j_call: TRBJ1-2
v_call: TRBV29-1
d_call: NA
cdr3_aa: CSGDALGSGYTF
cdr3_nt: TGCAGCGGGGATGCTTTAGGATCTGGCTACACCTTC

clone_size: few
j_call: TRBJ2-1
v_call: TRBV5-6
d_call: NA
cdr3_aa: CASRAVGSYNEQFF
cdr3_nt: TGTGCCAGCAGGGCCGTGGGCTCCTACAATGAGCAGTTCTTC

clone_size: NA
j_call: TRBJ2-5
v_call: TRBV6-5
d_call: NA
cdr3_aa: CASSPDSRPGQYF
cdr3_nt: TGTGCCAGCAGCCCGGACAGCCGTCCGGGGCAGTACTTC

clone_size: NA
j_call: TRBJ1-1
v_call: TRBV7-2
d_call: TRBD1
cdr3_aa: CASSLGPGQGAMNTEAFF
cdr3_nt: TGTGCCAGCAGCTTAGGTCCAGGACAGGGCGCAATGAACACTGAAGCTTTCTTT

clone_size: few
j_call: TRBJ2-5
v_call: TRBV7-9
d_call: NA
cdr3_aa: CASSANGKETQYF
cdr3_nt: TGTGCCAGCAGCGCGAACGGAAAAGAGACCCAGTACTTC

clone_size: few
j_call: TRBJ1-1
v_call: TRBV28
d_call: TRBD1
cdr3_aa: CASSPSDRSTEAFF
cdr3_nt: TGTGCCAGCAGTCCCTCGGACAGGTCGACTGAAGCTTTCTTT

clone_size: NA
j_call: TRBJ2-3
v_call: TRBV15
d_call: NA
cdr3_aa: CATTSDLRVFLGNLGDTQYF
cdr3_nt: TGTGCCACCACCTCGGACCTGCGGGTATTTCTGGGGAACCTCGGAGATACGCAGTATTTT

clone_size: NA
j_call: TRBJ1-2
v_call: TRBV20-1
d_call: NA
cdr3_aa: CSAPRTGRANYGYTF
cdr3_nt: TGCAGTGCTCCCCGAACAGGGAGAGCTAACTATGGCTACACCTTC

clone_size: few
j_call: TRBJ2-5
v_call: TRBV4-1
d_call: NA
cdr3_aa: CASSGLLETQYF
cdr3_nt: TGCGCCAGCAGCGGCCTACTGGAGACCCAGTACTTC

clone_size: NA
j_call: TRBJ2-5
v_call: TRBV11-2
d_call: NA
cdr3_aa: CASSLRDIQETQYF
cdr3_nt: TGTGCCAGCAGCCTCCGGGACATCCAAGAGACCCAGTACTTC

clone_size: NA
j_call: TRBJ2-2
v_call: TRBV14
d_call: NA
cdr3_aa: CASSQRDGDTGELFF
cdr3_nt: TGTGCCAGCAGCCAAAGGGACGGGGATACCGGGGAGCTGTTTTTT

clone_size: NA
j_call: TRBJ2-4
v_call: TRBV5-6
d_call: TRBD1
cdr3_aa: CASSFWGQSHHGKYF
cdr3_nt: TGTGCCAGCAGCTTCTGGGGACAGTCCCACCATGGCAAGTACTTC

clone_size: few
j_call: TRBJ2-7
v_call: TRBV20-1
d_call: TRBD1
cdr3_aa: CSARDQGAGYEQYF
cdr3_nt: TGCAGTGCTAGAGATCAGGGGGCGGGGTACGAGCAGTACTTC

clone_size: NA
j_call: TRBJ1-2
v_call: TRBV12-3/TRBV12-4
d_call: NA
cdr3_aa: CASSPMRGGARYGYTF
cdr3_nt: TGTGCCAGCAGCCCGATGAGGGGGGGCGCACGGTATGGCTACACCTTC

clone_size: few
j_call: TRBJ2-5
v_call: TRBV12-3/TRBV12-4
d_call: NA
cdr3_aa: CASSFYPTGKETQYF
cdr3_nt: TGTGCCAGCAGTTTTTACCCTACAGGGAAGGAGACCCAGTACTTC